The 7 T cell receptor beta chains presented below share a single source sample, sequenced in a study of T cell changes during pregnancy in multiple sclerosis. Profiled with immunoSEQ multiplex PCR; TCRdb holds only in-frame clones, not every one. The data show fewer than 70,000 clones, with 85% to 95% seen just once and 3% to 3.5% held by the top ten. This specimen consisted of CD8+ T cells from peripheral blood mononuclear cells, obtained in the third trimester of pregnancy. Source of these receptors: a female donor with multiple sclerosis, enrolled in a pregnancy study.

For the CDR3, the DNA is TGTGCCAGCAGCTTTGAAAAATTCGGCTACAATGAGCAGTTCTTC. Protein sequence: CASSFEKFGYNEQFF. This rearrangement joins TRBV7-9 to TRBJ2-1, with D unclear. V shed 3 bases and J shed 3 bases, with 12 bases lying between them. Germline V gives CDR1 SEHNR, CDR2 FQNEAQ (reference sequence). This CDR3 has 15 residues. Variable domain in full (rest from reference TRBV7-9 and TRBJ2-1): DTGVSQNPRHKITKRGQNVTFRCDPISEHNRLYWYRQTLGQGPEFLTYFQNEAQLEKSRLLSDRFSAERPKGSFSTLEIQRTEQGDSAMYLCASSFEKFGYNEQFFGPGTRLTVL.

This chain connects TRBV6-1 to TRBJ1-3; the D is unclear. The CDR3 runs 14 residues. The V gene's germline CDR1 is MNHNS and CDR2 SASEGT. V gave up 6 bases and J gave up 7 bases, with 16 bases separating them. In nucleotides, the CDR3 is TGTGCCAGCAGGACGGGCCCCCGCGGGAACACCATATATTTT. It encodes CASRTGPRGNTIYF.

This clone was observed a single time. The chain couples TRBV29-1 to TRBJ2-1; D not resolved. The CDR3 sequence is 16 residues long. The V and J ends lost 0 bases and 6 bases respectively, with 18 bases between them. Looked up from germline, CDR1 is SQVTM and CDR2 is ANQGSEA. Written as DNA, the CDR3 is TGCAGCGTTGAAGATTTCTCAGCAGAATTAGCCAATGAGCAGTTCTTC. This gives the protein CSVEDFSAELANEQFF.

The V call is TRBV27, the J call TRBJ2-7; 8 nucleotides align to TRBD2. This CDR3 is 15 amino acids long. Germline CDR1 reads MNHEY; CDR2 reads SMNVEV (reference sequence). After removal of 6 bases from V and 3 bases from J, the junction contained 10 bases not matched to a gene. The chain's CDR3 is CASRPTGTRFYEQYF. Written as DNA, the CDR3 is TGTGCCAGCAGACCTACCGGGACTAGGTTCTACGAGCAGTACTTC.

The gene calls are TRBV18 and TRBJ2-5; no reliable D call. The length of the CDR3 is 13 residues. Germline V gives CDR1 KGHSH, CDR2 LQKENI. Deletions cut 2 bases from V and 5 bases from J, with 9 bases between. CDR3 bases: TGTGCCAGCTCACCAGCTGCCCGGGAGACCCAGTACTTC. Residues: CASSPAARETQYF.

In nucleotides, the CDR3 is TGTGCCAGCAGCCCAATGGGGGGGGGCACTGAAGCTTTCTTT. This translates into CASSPMGGGTEAFF. The V and J genes are TRBV5-8 and TRBJ1-1; D may be TRBD1 (5 bases). V dropped 4 bases and J dropped 4 bases, with 14 bases sitting between them. The CDR3 covers 14 residues. CDR1 SGHTS and CDR2 YDEGEE come from the germline V gene.

The rearrangement links TRBV9 to TRBJ2-1, with 10 bases that match TRBD2. This CDR3 contains 16 residues. With 0 bases clipped from V and 4 bases from J, the junction kept 4 bases outside the gene matches. Germline V gene data show CDR1 as SGDLS and CDR2 as YYNGEE. In DNA form, the CDR3 reads TGTGCCAGCAGCGTAGGTCTAGCGGGGGAATACAATGAGCAGTTCTTC. It yields the protein CASSVGLAGEYNEQFF.